This T cell receptor (beta chain) was sequenced in a study of shared clonotypes between healthy human individuals. With ten immunoSEQ deep assay plates, unsorted PBMC DNA underwent sequencing. Sequenced by immunoSEQ multiplex PCR; TCRdb stores in-frame clones only, minus some. The sample shows 97,000 or so clones, around half of them seen only once. This clone was picked up a small number of times. The donors, healthy adults who were HIV-negative, had experienced no recent acute infections or vaccinations. Genomic DNA for unsorted samples was obtained from some 100 million PBMCs. V lost 1 base and J lost 3; bases outside the gene matches: 13. Germline CDR1 and CDR2: SQVTM and ANQGSEA. The CDR3 loop spans 19 amino acids.

This receptor was obtained from a woman between 35 and 50 years old in good health. Some clones in this sample may be carry-over from other donors' samples. J is TRBJ2-7 and V is TRBV29-1, with TRBD2 identical over 15 bases. Sequencing used PBMCs. Here the CDR3 reads CSVEVPPGLAGGGGYEQYF. The CDR3 DNA is TGCAGCGTTGAAGTCCCCCCGGGACTAGCGGGAGGCGGTGGCTACGAGCAGTACTTC.